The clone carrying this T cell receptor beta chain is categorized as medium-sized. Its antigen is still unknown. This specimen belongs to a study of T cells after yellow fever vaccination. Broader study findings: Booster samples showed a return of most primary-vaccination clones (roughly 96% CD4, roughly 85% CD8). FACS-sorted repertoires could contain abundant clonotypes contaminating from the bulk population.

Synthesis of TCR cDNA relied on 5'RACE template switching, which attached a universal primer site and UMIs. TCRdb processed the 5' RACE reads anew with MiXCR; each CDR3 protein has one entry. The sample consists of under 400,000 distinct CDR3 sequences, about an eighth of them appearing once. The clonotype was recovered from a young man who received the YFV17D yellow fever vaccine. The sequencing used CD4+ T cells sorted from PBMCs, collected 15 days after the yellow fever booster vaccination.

CDR3: CASTYGGTGLAGDTQYF. The CDR3 bases are TGCGCCAGCACCTACGGAGGGACAGGGCTGGCGGGAGATACGCAGTATTTT. J is TRBJ2-3 and V is TRBV5-1, with 9 nucleotides matching TRBD1. CDR1 is SGHRS, CDR2 YFSETQ, per germline. V lost 6 bases, J lost 5 bases, and 16 bases stayed unmatched. The CDR3 has 17 residues.